The 25 T cell receptor beta chains reported below all come from one sample, sequenced in a study of monozygotic twins with inflammatory bowel disease. TCRdb reprocessed the 5' RACE reads and keeps a single row for each CDR3 protein, giving no DNA. The sample totals about 440,000 distinct CDR3 sequences. The sequenced sample consisted of blood. The receptors shown here come from a human donor with ulcerative colitis or Crohn's disease, or a healthy co-twin of an affected twin (not recorded which).

The chain carries TRBV12-3 or TRBV12-4 and TRBJ1-2; TCRdb's D gene call, TRBD1, goes unchecked for lack of DNA. This CDR3 is built from 13 residues. The CDR3 sequence is CASSRSTGDGYTF.

The chain couples TRBV6-1 to TRBJ2-3; TCRdb picks TRBD2, but there is no DNA to check that call. The length of the CDR3 is 15 residues. Looked up from germline, CDR1 is MNHNS and CDR2 is SASEGT. The CDR3 sequence: CASSPGLAIADTQYF.

V usage is TRBV7-2 and J usage is TRBJ2-5; no DNA is available, so the TRBD1 call from TCRdb remains unchecked. Germline V gene lookup returns CDR1 SGHTA and CDR2 FQGNSA. This CDR3 has 15 amino acids. The CDR3 loop reads CASSLVSGVGETQYF. The whole variable domain, filled in from reference TRBV7-2 and TRBJ2-5, reads GAGVSQSPSNKVTEKGKDVELRCDPISGHTALYWYRQSLGQGLEFLIYFQGNSAPDKSGLPSDRFSAERTGGSVSTLTIQRTQQEDSAVYLCASSLVSGVGETQYFGPGTRLLVL.

CDR3 protein: CASSFGPGSNEQYF. The chain has TRBV5-1 and TRBJ2-7; TCRdb's assignment of TRBD2 cannot be checked, as there is no DNA. CDR3 length: 14 residues. CDR1 and CDR2 from the germline V gene are SGHRS and YFSETQ.

This rearrangement joins TRBV28 to TRBJ1-5. The CDR3 consists of 11 residues. In germline, CDR1 is MDHEN, CDR2 SYDVKM. This chain's CDR3 is CASSFESPQHF.

The chain recombines TRBV5-4 with TRBJ2-2; the D call from TCRdb, TRBD2, cannot be confirmed without DNA. The CDR3 loop spans 13 amino acids. CDR1 and CDR2 from the germline V gene are SGHNT and YYREEE (reference sequence). The CDR3 region is CASSPSTAGELFF.

The chain has TRBV2 and TRBJ2-3; TCRdb reports TRBD2, a call that lacks DNA to check it against. CDR3 length equals 17 residues. The germline V gene has CDR1 SNHLY and CDR2 FYNNEI. This chain's CDR3 is CASSPVGSRDRTDTQYF.

This sequence joins TRBV7-9 and TRBJ2-2; lacking DNA, the TRBD1 call made by TCRdb goes unchecked. CDR3 size: 14 residues. Germline CDR1 is SEHNR and CDR2 is FQNEAQ (reference sequence). The CDR3 reads CASSLDRATGELFF. The full variable domain, in which reference TRBV7-9 and TRBJ2-2 provide the parts outside the CDR3, is DTGVSQNPRHKITKRGQNVTFRCDPISEHNRLYWYRQTLGQGPEFLTYFQNEAQLEKSRLLSDRFSAERPKGSFSTLEIQRTEQGDSAMYLCASSLDRATGELFFGEGSRLTVL.

V is TRBV12-3 or TRBV12-4 and J is TRBJ2-1; TCRdb's D gene call, TRBD2, goes unchecked for lack of DNA. This CDR3 has 15 residues. CDR3 in amino acids: CASIPGLALMDEQFF.

The chain uses TRBV29-1 and TRBJ1-2; TCRdb gives TRBD1 as the D gene, but with no DNA this cannot be confirmed. The CDR3 runs to 11 residues. Germline V gene sequence: CDR1 SQVTM, CDR2 ANQGSEA. CDR3 sequence: CSLWDTYGYTF.

The chain couples TRBV12-3 or TRBV12-4 to TRBJ2-5; TCRdb's D gene call, TRBD2, goes unchecked for lack of DNA. The CDR3 consists of 16 residues. This CDR3 reads CASSRTSGALQETQYF.

V gene TRBV21-1 combines with J gene TRBJ1-5; TCRdb selects TRBD1, and the lack of DNA leaves this call unchecked. TRBV21-1 is a documented pseudogene. There are 16 residues in the CDR3. The CDR3 region is CASRDSNHYSNQPQHF.

The rearrangement uses TRBV7-6 and TRBJ2-3. This CDR3 is built from 12 residues. The V gene's germline CDR1 is SGHVS and CDR2 FNYEAQ. CDR3 protein: CASSLAGNTQYF.

This chain joins TRBV5-1 and TRBJ1-5; TCRdb lists TRBD1, though no DNA is available to test this call. Looked up from germline, CDR1 is SGHRS and CDR2 is YFSETQ. CDR3 length: 15 residues. CDR3 protein: CASSPAGGSGQPQHF.

The chain links TRBV5-1 to TRBJ1-4. The CDR3 totals 15 residues. Germline CDR1 SGHRS, CDR2 YFSETQ. This CDR3 is CASSLGEAGGEKLFF.

The V and J genes are TRBV18 and TRBJ2-1; TCRdb lists TRBD2, though no DNA is available to test this call. Germline-derived CDR1 and CDR2 are KGHSH and LQKENI. This CDR3 contains 15 residues. This CDR3 reads CASSATNGVYNEQFF.

V gene TRBV11-2 combines with J gene TRBJ1-3; TCRdb designates TRBD1, a call that cannot be tested without DNA. CDR3 size: 16 residues. The germline V gene has CDR1 SGHAT and CDR2 FQNNGV. CDR3 in amino acids: CASSSDRVFSGNTIYF.

The CDR3 here is CATATDRVNTGELFF. The genes are TRBV10-3 and TRBJ2-2; TCRdb lists TRBD1, though no DNA is available to test this call. This CDR3 region has 15 residues. The germline CDR1 and CDR2 sequences are ENHRY and SYGVKD.

The chain uses TRBV9 and TRBJ2-3; the TCRdb D gene call, TRBD1, has no DNA to confirm it. CDR1 SGDLS and CDR2 YYNGEE come from the germline V gene. The CDR3 runs 16 residues. This CDR3 is CASSAYTAGDTDTQYF.

The chain couples TRBV29-1 to TRBJ2-1; TCRdb's D call, TRBD2, is unchecked because there is no DNA. The CDR3 runs to 14 residues. CDR1 SQVTM and CDR2 ANQGSEA come from the germline V gene. The CDR3: CSGFLAGLGDEQFF.

V usage is TRBV29-1 and J usage is TRBJ2-7. Germline lookup yields CDR1 SQVTM and CDR2 ANQGSEA. The CDR3 length is 11 residues. The CDR3 spells CSVEQRSEQYF.

This rearrangement joins TRBV5-1 to TRBJ2-5; TCRdb's D call of TRBD1 is untestable without DNA. Germline V CDR1 and CDR2: SGHRS, YFSETQ. The CDR3 contains 13 residues. The CDR3 protein is CASRPGTQETQYF.

CDR3 sequence reads: CANSALDWDYEQYF. V is TRBV9 and J is TRBJ2-7; TCRdb names TRBD1, which stays unverified in the absence of DNA. CDR3 length: 14 residues. The germline V gene has CDR1 SGDLS and CDR2 YYNGEE.

This chain joins TRBV6-6 and TRBJ2-1. Germline lookup yields CDR1 MNHNY and CDR2 SVGAGI (reference sequence). The CDR3 length is 13 residues. This CDR3 is CASSVLSDNEQFF.

The rearrangement joins TRBV28 to TRBJ1-4. Germline loops: CDR1 MDHEN, CDR2 SYDVKM. CDR3 length equals 13 residues. CDR3 protein: CASSLFLNEKLFF.